Below, 29 T cell receptor beta chains from the same sample are listed, as sequenced in a study. TCRdb ran MiXCR on the RT-PCR reads and lists one entry per CDR3 protein. The table includes about 680,000 distinct CDR3 sequences, more than 13% detected once. Source material: memory CD4+ T cells from blood. Receptors were obtained from a female donor in good health, serving as a healthy control.

This clonotype was observed at least ten times. The chain links TRBV7-9 to TRBJ2-3, with a tentative D call TRBD1 (5 bases). The CDR3 is 12 amino acids. Trimming took off 3 bases at V and 5 bases at J, with 6 bases between the two ends. Per the germline V gene, CDR1 is SEHNR and CDR2 is FQNEAQ (reference sequence). The DNA for the CDR3 is TGTGCCAGCAGCTTGACAGAAGATACGCAGTATTTT. It codes for CASSLTEDTQYF.

The chain is built from TRBV12-5 and TRBJ1-1; D unclear. Deletions cut 6 bases from V and 0 bases from J, with 8 bases between. This CDR3 comprises 13 residues. Germline loops: CDR1 LGHNT, CDR2 FRNRAP. DNA of the CDR3: TGTGCTAGTGGGCCGATTATGAACACTGAAGCTTTCTTT. Amino acids: CASGPIMNTEAFF. Looking up the rest from reference TRBV12-5 and TRBJ1-1 gives the full variable domain: DARVTQTPRHKVTEMGQEVTMRCQPILGHNTVFWYRQTMMQGLELLAYFRNRAPLDDSGMPKDRFSAEMPDATLATLKIQPSEPRDSAVYFCASGPIMNTEAFFGQGTRLTVV.

Only a few counts were recorded for this clonotype. The CDR3 nucleotides are TGCAGCACCAAAAGCGGGAGGGACACAGATACGCAGTATTTT. This encodes CSTKSGRDTDTQYF. The chain combines TRBV29-1 with TRBJ2-3; TRBD2 agrees at 10 bases. The junction had 7 bases not matched to a gene; V was cut back by 8 bases and J by 2 bases. This CDR3 has 14 residues. Germline V gene sequence: CDR1 SQVTM, CDR2 ANQGSEA.

V and J are TRBV24-1 and TRBJ2-7, with D unresolved. This CDR3 is 14 amino acids long. Per germline, CDR1 KGHDR and CDR2 SFDVKD. V lost 3 bases, J lost 5 bases, and 13 bases lay in between. The CDR3 sequence is CATSDLTDTHEQYF. CDR3 coding DNA: TGTGCCACCAGTGATCTGACTGACACCCACGAGCAGTACTTC.

This clonotype was found a few times. This chain joins TRBV12-3 or TRBV12-4 and TRBJ2-1; 9 bases align to TRBD1. The V and J ends lost 6 bases and 4 bases, in that order; junction bases with no gene match: 10. The length of the CDR3 is 16 residues. DNA for the CDR3: TGTGCCAGCAGCCCGTATACAGGGGGCCCATACAATGAGCAGTTCTTC. This codes for CASSPYTGGPYNEQFF.

The CDR3 sequence: CSVRTGTEKLFF. The DNA for the CDR3 is TGCAGTGTCAGGACGGGGACTGAAAAACTGTTTTTT. The chain is built from TRBV20-1 and TRBJ1-4, with a possible D match to TRBD1 (5 bases). Trimming took 7 bases from V and 7 from J, leaving 13 bases between them. The CDR3 totals 12 residues. From germline, CDR1 is DFQATT and CDR2 SNEGSKA (reference sequence).

The CDR3 region has the DNA TGTGCCAGCAGGCCACAGGGGTTGTTCACTGAAGCTTTCTTT. It translates to CASRPQGLFTEAFF. This chain connects TRBV6-2 or TRBV6-3 to TRBJ1-1; 7 bases agree with TRBD1. V shed 6 bases, J shed 4 bases, and the junction held 8 bases outside the gene matches. This CDR3 has 14 residues. In germline, CDR1 is MNHEY, CDR2 SVGEGT.

This clonotype has just a few counts. The chain links TRBV29-1 to TRBJ2-1; TRBD1 aligns across 10 bases. The CDR3 loop spans 15 amino acids. Trimming removed 3 bases from V and 3 bases from J; junction bases left unmatched: 5. Germline V gene sequence: CDR1 SQVTM, CDR2 ANQGSEA. The CDR3 DNA reads TGCAGCGTTGATCCGACAGGGGGCAGCTACAATGAGCAGTTCTTC. Amino acid sequence: CSVDPTGGSYNEQFF.

This clonotype was seen more than once but under ten times. The V and J genes are TRBV3-1 and TRBJ2-7, with D possibly TRBD1 on 6 matching bases. Germline lookup yields CDR1 LGHDT and CDR2 YNNKEL (reference sequence). The CDR3 totals 15 residues. V was shortened by 5 bases and J by 3 bases, with 17 bases between the two germline ends. The CDR3 spells CASSDGPGQRYEQYF. The CDR3 DNA reads as TGTGCCAGCAGCGACGGACCCGGACAGCGCTACGAGCAGTACTTC.

This clonotype has only a few counts. The genes are TRBV5-1 and TRBJ2-1, with D unresolved. CDR3 size: 13 residues. The germline V and J ends were trimmed by 2 bases and 6 bases, with 9 bases remaining between them. CDR1 and CDR2 (germline): SGHRS, YFSETQ. CDR3 in amino acids: CASSFSNGNEQFF. CDR3 DNA: TGCGCCAGCAGCTTTTCGAATGGCAATGAGCAGTTCTTC.

In its sample, this clonotype was seen many times. The V and J genes are TRBV6-5 and TRBJ2-1; 10 positions match TRBD2. Germline assignment: CDR1 MNHEY and CDR2 SVGAGI. The CDR3 runs 16 residues. Trimming removed 6 bases from V and 4 bases from J; junction bases left unmatched: 9. CDR3 bases: TGTGCCAGCAGACTGGACCCTAGCGGGAGATACAATGAGCAGTTCTTC. Protein: CASRLDPSGRYNEQFF.

J is TRBJ1-5 and V is TRBV5-1; D is possibly TRBD1 (6 bases). Trimming cost V 3 bases and J 3 bases, with 7 bases left between them. The CDR3 has 13 residues. Germline assignment: CDR1 SGHRS and CDR2 YFSETQ. The CDR3 DNA follows: TGCGCCAGCAGCTGGGACACCAATCAGCCCCAGCATTTT. Translated, it gives CASSWDTNQPQHF.

The chain is built from TRBV2 and TRBJ2-1; D is possibly TRBD2 (6 bases). Trimming cost V 4 bases and J 9 bases, with 19 bases left between them. CDR1 SNHLY and CDR2 FYNNEI come from the germline V gene. The CDR3 sequence is 15 residues long. The CDR3 DNA is TGTGCCAGCAGTGTCAATTTAGCGGCGGTGGGTGAGCAGTTCTTC. Amino acid sequence: CASSVNLAAVGEQFF.

This clonotype came up many times. The genes are TRBV4-1 and TRBJ2-3; D is ambiguous. There are 13 residues in the CDR3. Germline-derived CDR1 and CDR2 are MGHRA and YSYEKL. V dropped 4 bases and J dropped 6 bases, with 11 bases sitting between them. The CDR3 DNA sequence: TGCGCCAGCAGCCTAATGTATGGGGATACGCAGTATTTT. As protein: CASSLMYGDTQYF.

This sequence joins TRBV14 and TRBJ2-3, with D perhaps matching TRBD1 (7 bases). Trimming left V 4 bases short and J 3 bases short, with 14 bases between. Per germline, CDR1 SGHDN and CDR2 FVKESK. There are 15 residues in the CDR3. CDR3 region: CASSLQGRWTDTQYF. The DNA of the CDR3 is TGTGCCAGCAGCCTACAGGGGAGGTGGACAGATACGCAGTATTTT. The variable domain in full, with the rest retrieved from reference TRBV14 and TRBJ2-3, is EAGVTQFPSHSVIEKGQTVTLRCDPISGHDNLYWYRRVMGKEIKFLLHFVKESKQDESGMPNNRFLAERTGGTYSTLKVQPAELEDSGVYFCASSLQGRWTDTQYFGPGTRLTVL.

This clonotype was picked up a small number of times. The CDR3 nucleotides read TGTGCCAGCAGTGAATGGAGGGGGATCCAAGAGACCCAGTACTTC. Its protein product is CASSEWRGIQETQYF. The genes are TRBV25-1 and TRBJ2-5; D may match TRBD1 or TRBD2 (6 bases each). The CDR3 totals 15 residues. With 1 base removed from V and 1 base from J, the gap between germline ends came to 10 bases. From germline, CDR1 is MGHDK and CDR2 SYGVNS.

This clonotype was detected only a few times. This chain connects TRBV20-1 to TRBJ1-4; D ambiguous. CDR3 length: 15 amino acids. Germline CDR1 is DFQATT and CDR2 is SNEGSKA (reference sequence). Trimming removed 6 bases at V and 6 bases at J, with 20 bases between. The CDR3 loop is CSAPDLAGNHEKLFF. DNA of the CDR3: TGCAGTGCGCCTGATTTGGCGGGGAACCATGAAAAACTGTTTTTT.

This clonotype came up many times. The genes are TRBV10-3 and TRBJ1-2, with 9 nucleotides matching TRBD1. In germline, CDR1 is ENHRY, CDR2 SYGVKD. V shed 2 bases, J shed 8 bases, and the junction held 3 bases outside the gene matches. This CDR3 contains 13 residues. CDR3 residues: CAISEGTGYGYTF. DNA for the CDR3: TGTGCCATCAGTGAGGGGACAGGGTACGGCTACACCTTC.

The V and J genes are TRBV27 and TRBJ1-3, with 7 bases lining up with TRBD1. With V trimmed by 2 bases and J by 10 bases, 8 bases remained unmatched. CDR3 length: 14 amino acids. The germline CDR1 and CDR2 sequences are MNHEY and SMNVEV (reference sequence). The CDR3 loop reads CASSLNRGLGTIYF. CDR3 DNA: TGTGCCAGCAGTTTAAATAGGGGGCTAGGGACCATATATTTT.

This chain links TRBV28 with TRBJ2-7; 8 positions agree with TRBD2. In germline, CDR1 is MDHEN, CDR2 SYDVKM. The trim removed 10 bases at V and 0 bases at J, leaving 5 bases unmatched. The CDR3 is made up of 13 amino acids. CDR3 sequence reads: CATGRGSSYEQYF. The DNA of the CDR3 is TGTGCCACCGGGAGGGGGAGCTCCTACGAGCAGTACTTC.

In its sample, this clonotype was seen a few times. The genes are TRBV18 and TRBJ2-6; no firm D call. The CDR3 has 17 amino acids. CDR1 and CDR2 from the germline V gene are KGHSH and LQKENI. Deletions cut 1 base from V and 0 bases from J, with 10 bases between. CDR3: CASSPRRVPSGANVLTF. The CDR3 nucleotides are TGTGCCAGCTCACCACGTCGGGTACCCTCTGGGGCCAACGTCCTGACTTTC.

This clonotype showed up many times. The chain is built from TRBV18 and TRBJ2-5; D possibly corresponds to TRBD1 (6 bases). Deletions cut 0 bases from V and 3 bases from J, with 11 bases between. This CDR3 is 15 amino acids long. Per the germline V gene, CDR1 is KGHSH and CDR2 is LQKENI. CDR3 nucleotide sequence: TGTGCCAGCTCACCACCGAACAGGGCCGAAGAGACCCAGTACTTC. Protein: CASSPPNRAEETQYF.

V usage is TRBV5-1 and J usage is TRBJ2-2; 11 bases are shared with TRBD1. The CDR3 loop spans 17 amino acids. Germline V gene sequence: CDR1 SGHRS, CDR2 YFSETQ. J lost 5 bases, V lost 3 bases, and 9 bases had no gene match. CDR3 sequence: CASSSNFGTGGTGELFF. Written as DNA, the CDR3 is TGCGCCAGCAGCTCGAACTTCGGGACAGGGGGGACCGGGGAGCTGTTTTTT.

The CDR3 DNA sequence: TGTGCCAGCAGCCCCGACTCTAACCGCGAAGCTTTCTTT. Amino acid sequence: CASSPDSNREAFF. The chain is built from TRBV12-3 or TRBV12-4 and TRBJ1-1; D uncertain. The V and J ends lost 6 bases and 8 bases respectively, with 16 bases between them. This CDR3 is built from 13 residues.

This clonotype was detected many times. The V gene is TRBV7-9, the J gene TRBJ1-2, with 9 bases fitting TRBD1. The CDR3 sequence is 14 residues long. The V gene end was trimmed by 3 bases and the J gene end by 2 bases; junction bases not matched to a gene: 1. From germline, CDR1 is SEHNR and CDR2 FQNEAQ (reference sequence). The CDR3: CASSFGTGNYGYTF. The CDR3 coding sequence is TGTGCCAGCAGCTTCGGGACAGGGAACTATGGCTACACCTTC.

The chain links TRBV19 to TRBJ1-2, with D possibly TRBD1 on 6 matching bases. Germline values: CDR1 LNHDA, CDR2 SQIVND (reference sequence). The V and J ends lost 2 bases and 6 bases respectively, with 10 bases between them. CDR3 length: 13 residues. CDR3 amino acids: CASSILRGDGYTF. CDR3 DNA sequence: TGTGCCAGTAGTATACTCAGGGGTGATGGCTACACCTTC.

There are a few counts of this clonotype. The rearrangement links TRBV27 to TRBJ1-5; 7 bases map to TRBD1. The CDR3 is 16 residues long. From germline, CDR1 is MNHEY and CDR2 SMNVEV (reference sequence). The V gene end was trimmed by 3 bases and the J gene end by 2 bases; junction bases not matched to a gene: 7. The DNA for the CDR3 is TGTGCCAGCAGTTTGGGGAACAGGGGTGGCAATCAGCCCCAGCATTTT. It encodes CASSLGNRGGNQPQHF.

This rearrangement joins TRBV20-1 to TRBJ2-3; D may be TRBD1 (6 bases). The CDR3 is 16 residues long. The V and J ends lost 0 bases and 4 bases respectively, with 17 bases between them. Germline V gene lookup returns CDR1 DFQATT and CDR2 SNEGSKA (reference sequence). CDR3 nucleotides: TGCAGTGCTAGAGATCACCGGCATGGGGGCGCAGATACGCAGTATTTT. Encoded protein: CSARDHRHGGADTQYF.

The genes are TRBV12-3 or TRBV12-4 and TRBJ1-1; D is uncertain. The CDR3 spans 14 residues. V was pared by 3 bases and J by 6 bases, with 14 bases between. This CDR3 reads CASSFLGSPAEAFF. The CDR3 bases are TGTGCCAGCAGTTTTTTGGGCAGCCCCGCTGAAGCTTTCTTT.